This T cell receptor (beta chain) comes out of a study of cytomegalovirus exposure and HLA in healthy donors. Across the whole study: Early release data held tens of millions of unique TCRs from HLA-typed donors. Regarding the study as a whole: Several of the most significant clusters appeared linked to common viral pathogens, based on a later analysis. An analysis done earlier found most TCR beta V segments productive about 87% or about 30% of the time.

The PCR ran on 60 Vbeta and 13 Jbeta primers. The assay was immunoSEQ multiplex PCR, and TCRdb's table has in-frame clones only and misses some. Altogether approximately 170,000 clones are present, around three quarters being singletons, with the ten largest covering approximately 2.2%. Trimming cost V 3 bases and J 2 bases; bases outside gene matches: 3. CDR3 length: 14 residues. Germline V gene sequence: CDR1 MDHEN, CDR2 SYDVKM. On this clone: Its specificity is unknown.

Source material: PBMCs. The sequence derives from a woman between 50 and 59 years old in good health and CMV-seronegative. This sequence joins TRBV28 and TRBJ2-7, with 8 bases lining up with TRBD1. The CDR3 DNA follows: TGTGCCAGCAGTTTGCAGGGGGCGGCCTACGAGCAGTACTTC. It yields the protein CASSLQGAAYEQYF. The entire variable domain, with the rest obtained from reference TRBV28 and TRBJ2-7, is as follows: DVKVTQSSRYLVKRTGEKVFLECVQDMDHENMFWYRQDPGLGLRLIYFSYDVKMKEKGDIPEGYSVSREKKERFSLILESASTNQTSMYLCASSLQGAAYEQYFGPGTRLTVT.